Given below is one T cell receptor (beta chain) in context. A second PCR, run for roughly 7 to 12 cycles, used a sample-barcoded 5' primer plus a J-beta primer mix. Sequencing recovered at least 3 million CDR3-containing paired-end reads from each sample. TCRdb processed the 5' RACE reads anew with MiXCR; each CDR3 protein has one entry. The sample has more than 1.4 million distinct CDR3 sequences; roughly 45% are singletons. This entry belongs to a study of blood T cells in healthy people across ages. About the research overall: About one barcoded beta molecule per two T cells was the capture yield of template switching.

PBMCs numbering at least 6.5 million were isolated per sample. RNA extraction gave at least 5 micrograms of total RNA per sample. Trimming cost V 0 bases and J 0 bases; bases outside gene matches: 7. The CDR3 is 17 amino acids. Germline CDR1 DFQATT, CDR2 SNEGSKA (reference sequence). The chain links TRBV20-1 to TRBJ1-1, with 10 bases identical to TRBD1. Sequenced sample: blood. The TCR was taken from a woman younger than 35 in good health. The DNA for the CDR3 is TGCAGTGCTAGAGATAGGACAGGGGGGAACATGAACACTGAAGCTTTCTTT. Translating it yields CSARDRTGGNMNTEAFF.